Shown below are 21 T cell receptor beta chains from a single sample sequenced in a study of blood T cell repertoires in COVID-19. TCRdb keeps only in-frame clones here, not all; method: immunoSEQ multiplex PCR. The sample carries about 670,000 clones, 90% recorded once. The sample was peripheral blood. The receptors were gathered from a woman between 18 and 29 years old with acute or convalescent COVID-19.

Regarding this clone: The same CDR3 arises from other DNA sequences in this sample as well. This sequence joins TRBV5-1 and TRBJ1-2; D remains ambiguous. Germline CDR1 and CDR2: SGHRS and YFSETQ. V lost 0 bases to trimming and J lost 4 bases, with 7 bases between them. CDR3 size: 13 residues. This CDR3 is CASSLEGAYGYTF. In DNA form, the CDR3 reads TGCGCCAGCAGCTTGGAAGGAGCCTATGGCTACACCTTC. Together with reference TRBV5-1 and TRBJ1-2, the CDR3 gives the full variable domain: KAGVTQTPRYLIKTRGQQVTLSCSPISGHRSVSWYQQTPGQGLQFLFEYFSETQRNKGNFPGRFSGRQFSNSRSEMNVSTLELGDSALYLCASSLEGAYGYTFGSGTRLTVV.

This sequence joins TRBV4-1 and TRBJ1-4; no definite D call. CDR3 length: 13 residues. Germline V gives CDR1 MGHRA, CDR2 YSYEKL. Between the trimmed V and J ends, which lost 0 bases and 8 bases, there was a span of 7 bases. The CDR3 is CASSQEEQEKLFF. The CDR3 DNA reads TGCGCCAGCAGCCAAGAGGAGCAGGAAAAACTGTTTTTT.

This clone was picked up one time. The gene calls are TRBV6-2 or TRBV6-3 and TRBJ1-5, with a weak D call TRBD1 (5 bases). This CDR3 region has 17 residues. Trimming removed 0 bases at V and 0 bases at J, with 12 bases between. The germline V gene has CDR1 MNHEY and CDR2 SVGEGT. The CDR3 sequence: CASSYSGQTNSNQPQHF. CDR3 coding DNA: TGTGCCAGCAGTTACTCGGGGCAGACAAATAGCAATCAGCCCCAGCATTTT.

This clone was observed a single time. The genes are TRBV10-3 and TRBJ2-7; maybe TRBD2 (6 bases). The germline V and J ends were trimmed by 6 bases and 4 bases, with 22 bases remaining between them. Germline V gene sequence: CDR1 ENHRY, CDR2 SYGVKD. The CDR3 is 16 amino acids. The CDR3 loop is CAISPGGRGVGYEQYF. The CDR3 DNA is TGTGCCATCAGCCCCGGAGGGCGAGGGGTGGGATACGAGCAGTACTTC.

The V gene is TRBV20-1, the J gene TRBJ1-1, with D hard to call. Per the germline V gene, CDR1 is DFQATT and CDR2 is SNEGSKA (reference sequence). There are 14 residues in the CDR3. Trimming took off 3 bases at V and 4 bases at J, with 15 bases between the two ends. The CDR3 DNA follows: TGCAGTGCTAGTATTTTCCGCCGGGGCACTGAAGCTTTCTTT. This encodes CSASIFRRGTEAFF.

The chain employs TRBV6-4 and TRBJ1-1, with D perhaps matching TRBD1 (6 bases). Germline loops: CDR1 MRHNA, CDR2 SNTAGT. This CDR3 has 15 amino acids. V was clipped by 5 bases and J by 1 base, with 14 bases between them. The CDR3, as DNA: TGTGCCAGCAGTCTAACCCCGGACAGGAACACTGAAGCTTTCTTT. As protein: CASSLTPDRNTEAFF.

The genes are TRBV9 and TRBJ2-6, with no clear D. From germline, CDR1 is SGDLS and CDR2 YYNGEE. The CDR3 totals 15 residues. Trimming removed 0 bases at V and 0 bases at J, with 4 bases between. CDR3 residues: CASSVESSGANVLTF. As DNA, the CDR3 is TGTGCCAGCAGCGTAGAGAGCTCTGGGGCCAACGTCCTGACTTTC.

The chain joins TRBV3-1 (or the pseudogene TRBV3-2) to TRBJ2-1; no definite D call. Per germline, CDR1 LGHDT and CDR2 YNNKEL (reference sequence). V lost 8 bases and J 5 bases, leaving 7 bases between the germline ends. This CDR3 spans 11 amino acids. This CDR3 is CASAMDNEQFF. CDR3 coding DNA: TGTGCCAGCGCGATGGACAATGAGCAGTTCTTC.

V usage is TRBV12-3 or TRBV12-4 and J usage is TRBJ1-5; D is unresolved. V was clipped by 2 bases and J by 6 bases, with 5 bases between them. CDR3 size: 12 residues. CDR3 sequence (DNA): TGTGCCAGCAGTTTACTTTTTCAGCCCCAGCATTTT. This gives the protein CASSLLFQPQHF.

This rearrangement joins TRBV6-5 to TRBJ1-2; D gene uncertain. The CDR3 has 16 residues. V was clipped by 0 bases and J by 7 bases, with 18 bases between them. The germline V gene encodes CDR1 MNHEY and CDR2 SVGAGI. In nucleotides, the CDR3 is TGTGCCAGCAGTTACTCGAGCGGCGCCTTAGGCAGTGGCTACACCTTC. Its protein product is CASSYSSGALGSGYTF.

A few counts support this clone. The rearrangement links TRBV7-2 to TRBJ2-7; 10 positions match TRBD2. Per germline, CDR1 SGHTA and CDR2 FQGNSA. V shed 1 base and J 5 bases; nucleotides not matched to a gene: 14. The CDR3 is 18 amino acids. In DNA form, the CDR3 reads TGTGCCAGCAGCTTAGGCCTAGCGGGGGCCCGGGGTTGGAACGAGCAGTACTTC. Amino acid sequence: CASSLGLAGARGWNEQYF.

The rearrangement links TRBV27 to TRBJ1-1; 9 bases are shared with TRBD1. Germline CDR1 reads MNHEY; CDR2 reads SMNVEV (reference sequence). Germline trimming cut 6 bases from V and 5 bases from J; bases unmatched to any gene: 4. The CDR3 sequence is 13 residues long. CDR3 amino acids: CASRGTGRTEAFF. As DNA, the CDR3 is TGTGCCAGCAGGGGGACAGGGCGGACTGAAGCTTTCTTT.

J is TRBJ2-7 and V is TRBV5-4, with D tentatively TRBD1 (6 bases). The CDR3 contains 14 residues. V lost 4 bases to trimming and J lost 2 bases, with 13 bases between them. The germline V gene has CDR1 SGHNT and CDR2 YYREEE (reference sequence). The CDR3 DNA reads TGTGCCAGCAGCCCGAAACAGGGCACCTACGAGCAGTACTTC. Its translation: CASSPKQGTYEQYF.

This rearrangement joins TRBV21-1 to TRBJ1-2; the D call of TRBD1 is as the table states it, not checked on the DNA. TRBV21-1 is reported as a pseudogene. The CDR3 loop spans 14 amino acids. This chain's CDR3 is CASSAGQTNYGYTF. The CDR3 DNA reads as TGTGCCAGCAGCGCTGGACAGACTAACTATGGCTACACCTTC.

This chain connects TRBV27 to TRBJ2-3, with TRBD2 as a possible D gene (5 bases). V dropped 8 bases and J dropped 2 bases, with 14 bases sitting between them. CDR3 length: 14 residues. Germline V CDR1 and CDR2: MNHEY, SMNVEV (reference sequence). CDR3 nucleotide sequence: TGTGCCAGCCGCCTAGCCTCTCCCACAGATACGCAGTATTTT. This encodes CASRLASPTDTQYF.

This sequence joins TRBV29-1 and TRBJ1-2, with a possible D match to TRBD1 (5 bases). The CDR3 contains 14 residues. Per the germline V gene, CDR1 is SQVTM and CDR2 is ANQGSEA. With 7 bases removed from V and 0 bases from J, the gap between germline ends came to 15 bases. CDR3 amino acids: CSDAGLGPNYGYTF. CDR3 DNA: TGCAGCGACGCAGGGTTGGGTCCTAACTATGGCTACACCTTC.

CDR3 bases: TGTGCCAGCAGTTACTCTGGGACAGCCCCCTACGTAGAGCAGTACTTC. Protein product: CASSYSGTAPYVEQYF. The J gene is TRBJ2-7, the V gene TRBV6-2 or TRBV6-3; 7 bases align to TRBD1. This CDR3 is 16 amino acids long. V trimming: 0 bases; J trimming: 7 bases; junction bases outside the gene matches: 12. The germline V gene encodes CDR1 MNHEY and CDR2 SVGEGT.

The chain employs TRBV19 and TRBJ2-7, with TRBD2 as a possible D gene (5 bases). CDR3 length: 14 residues. The V and J ends lost 3 bases and 3 bases respectively, with 12 bases between them. CDR1 is LNHDA and CDR2 is SQIVND in the germline V gene (reference sequence). The CDR3 reads CASSIRGNFYEQYF. CDR3 DNA sequence: TGTGCCAGTAGTATCAGAGGGAATTTCTACGAGCAGTACTTC.

V usage is TRBV7-3 and J usage is TRBJ2-2, with 8 bases fitting TRBD2. Germline CDR1 reads SGHTA; CDR2 reads FQGTGA. J lost 6 bases, V lost 2 bases, and 2 bases had no gene match. CDR3 size: 14 residues. CDR3 coding DNA: TGTGCCAGCAGCTTAGCGGGGGGCGCCGGGGAGCTGTTTTTT. It is translated as CASSLAGGAGELFF. The variable domain in full, with the rest retrieved from reference TRBV7-3 and TRBJ2-2, is GAGVSQTPSNKVTEKGKYVELRCDPISGHTALYWYRQSLGQGPEFLIYFQGTGAADDSGLPNDRFFAVRPEGSVSTLKIQRTERGDSAVYLCASSLAGGAGELFFGEGSRLTVL.

The chain couples TRBV5-4 to TRBJ2-1; D is possibly TRBD2 (5 bases). Germline CDR1 and CDR2: SGHNT and YYREEE (reference sequence). The ends were cut back, 1 base at V and 5 bases at J, with 7 bases in the middle. The CDR3 length is 13 residues. CDR3 region: CASSLRENNEQFF. In DNA form, the CDR3 reads TGTGCCAGCAGCTTGAGGGAGAACAATGAGCAGTTCTTC.

This clone was found a few times. The V gene is TRBV7-2, the J gene TRBJ1-2; the match to TRBD1 covers 8 bases. The germline V gene encodes CDR1 SGHTA and CDR2 FQGNSA. V lost 1 base, J lost 8 bases, and 15 bases stayed unmatched. The CDR3 consists of 17 residues. In DNA form, the CDR3 reads TGTGCCAGCAGCTTAGATTCCTCAGGACAGGGCGTAGAAGGCTACACCTTC. Its protein is CASSLDSSGQGVEGYTF.